The 5 T cell receptor beta chains below were found in one sample sequenced in a study of CD8 T cells in Susac syndrome. Random hexamers primed reverse transcription of 0.5 to 1 ug RNA. TCRdb re-called the immunoSEQ multiplex PCR reads through MiXCR, storing one row per CDR3 protein. The sample contains about 120,000 distinct CDR3 sequences, 90% to 95% of which appear only once. Sequenced: CD8+ T cells from PBMCs. Receptors were obtained from a human donor with Susac syndrome.

The chain uses TRBV7-8 and TRBJ2-5, with D possibly being TRBD1 (6 bases). The V gene's germline CDR1 is SGHVS and CDR2 FQNEAQ. CDR3 length: 15 residues. The V end lost 2 bases, the J end lost 5 bases, and 15 bases lay between the germline ends. The CDR3 DNA follows: TGTGCCAGCAGCTTAATAGGGGGAGCAAGTGAGACCCAGTACTTC. It yields the protein CASSLIGGASETQYF. Complete variable domain (other parts from reference TRBV7-8 and TRBJ2-5): GAGVSQSPRYKVAKRGQDVALRCDPISGHVSLFWYQQALGQGPEFLTYFQNEAQLDKSGLPSDRFFAERPEGSVSTLKIQRTQQEDSAVYLCASSLIGGASETQYFGPGTRLLVL.

V usage is TRBV19 and J usage is TRBJ2-1; a possible D gene is TRBD1 (5 bases). Germline-derived CDR1 and CDR2 are LNHDA and SQIVND (reference sequence). CDR3 length: 14 amino acids. Trimming took 3 bases from V and 8 from J, leaving 14 bases between them. The CDR3 bases are TGTGCCAGTAGTATGGACCAGGGAAACTATGAGCAGTTCTTC. Translated: CASSMDQGNYEQFF.

The chain couples TRBV5-4 to TRBJ2-7, with TRBD2 as a possible D gene (5 bases). From germline, CDR1 is SGHNT and CDR2 YYREEE (reference sequence). V was trimmed by 4 bases and J by 0 bases, leaving 14 bases between them. The CDR3 runs 15 residues. The CDR3 loop reads CASSDPDLSSYEQYF. CDR3 coding DNA: TGTGCCAGCAGCGACCCGGACTTGAGCTCCTACGAGCAGTACTTC.

This clonotype was seen once. The chain carries TRBV7-2 and TRBJ2-1, with 8 bases lining up with TRBD2. Germline CDR1 and CDR2: SGHTA and FQGNSA. The CDR3 is 15 amino acids. The V segment lost 5 bases and the J segment 9 bases; nucleotides outside the gene matches: 12. CDR3 protein: CASSPLAGMPGEQFF. DNA for the CDR3: TGTGCCAGCAGCCCGTTAGCGGGGATGCCCGGTGAGCAGTTCTTC.

This clonotype was seen just once. The rearrangement uses TRBV3-1 and TRBJ2-6; D is perhaps TRBD1 (6 bases). This CDR3 region has 16 residues. Germline CDR1 and CDR2: LGHDT and YNNKEL (reference sequence). Trimming took 1 base from V and 0 from J, leaving 7 bases between them. For the CDR3, the DNA is TGTGCCAGCAGCCAAGTGGACAGCTCTGGGGCCAACGTCCTGACTTTC. Encoded protein: CASSQVDSSGANVLTF. The full variable domain, rest sourced from reference TRBV3-1 and TRBJ2-6, is DTAVSQTPKYLVTQMGNDKSIKCEQNLGHDTMYWYKQDSKKFLKIMFSYNNKELIINETVPNRFSPKSPDKAHLNLHINSLELGDSAVYFCASSQVDSSGANVLTFGAGSRLTVL.